This T cell receptor beta chain was captured by sequencing in a study of CD8 T cells in Susac syndrome. Sequencing of TCR beta was undertaken in CD8+ and CD4+ T cells derived from blood. cDNA came from around 0.5 to 1 ug RNA primed by random hexamers. Each CDR3 protein gets one entry after TCRdb re-called the immunoSEQ multiplex PCR reads with MiXCR. The profile shows 150,000 to 200,000 distinct CDR3 sequences, under 95% of them singletons. V lost 1 base, J lost 5 bases, and 9 bases lay in between. Germline lookup yields CDR1 DFQATT and CDR2 SNEGSKA (reference sequence). This CDR3 spans 13 amino acids.

The sequence was obtained from a human donor in good health. The chain employs TRBV20-1 and TRBJ1-5; D is ambiguous. The sample taken for sequencing was CD4+ T cells from PBMCs. The CDR3 is CSARVQKDQPQHF. The CDR3 DNA is TGCAGTGCTAGAGTACAGAAAGATCAGCCCCAGCATTTT.